The rows below give T cell receptor beta chains drawn from one sample of a study of regulatory T cells in long-lasting Graves disease. TCRdb used MiXCR to reprocess the multiplex PCR reads, holding one entry per CDR3 protein. The data hold roughly 530,000 distinct CDR3 sequences, with about 16% observed a single time. The data were also submitted as part of a second study, on T cells in Graves' hyperthyroidism and ophthalmopathy.

The sequencing here drew on peripheral blood mononuclear cells (PBMCs), taken at new diagnosis, from a patient treated with antithyroid drugs. These receptors were taken from a woman aged 35 to 60 with Graves disease. CDR3s include the opening cysteine and the closing phenylalanine or tryptophan. D genes are given only for firm matches. Rows may omit the clone size; those that give it use once, few, many or a size class.

TRBV20-1	TRBJ2-5	.	.	CSATGVSETQYF	TGCAGTGCTACCGGGGTCTCAGAGACCCAGTACTTC
TRBV7-9	TRBJ2-3	TRBD2	many	CASSSSGGPTDTQYF	TGTGCCAGCAGCTCTAGCGGGGGGCCCACAGATACGCAGTATTTT
TRBV6-1	TRBJ1-6	.	many	CASTRGLNSPLHF	TGTGCCAGTACTAGGGGTCTCAATTCACCCCTCCACTTT
TRBV12-3/TRBV12-4	TRBJ2-1	.	many	CASSFRAQHNEQFF	TGTGCCAGCAGTTTTAGGGCACAGCACAATGAGCAGTTCTTC
TRBV9	TRBJ1-3	.	.	CASSQRVGSGNTIYF	TGTGCCAGCAGCCAACGTGTTGGGTCTGGAAACACCATATATTTT
TRBV28	TRBJ1-2	.	many	CASSSGPNYGYTF	TGTGCCAGCAGTTCGGGACCTAACTATGGCTACACCTTC
TRBV7-2	TRBJ1-2	TRBD1	few	CASSLAWTGFDGYTF	TGTGCCAGCAGCTTAGCGTGGACAGGGTTTGATGGCTACACCTTC
TRBV11-3	TRBJ2-2	TRBD2	.	CATRRRGGPTGELFF	TGTGCCACCCGTCGTCGGGGGGGTCCCACCGGGGAGCTGTTTTTT
TRBV2	TRBJ1-3	.	many	CASSERGAGNTIYF	TGTGCCAGCAGTGAACGGGGAGCTGGAAACACCATATATTTT
TRBV10-2	TRBJ2-3	.	.	CASSEGPDTQYF	TGCGCCAGCAGTGAGGGCCCAGATACGCAGTATTTT
TRBV2	TRBJ2-2	.	.	CASSESSNTGELFF	TGTGCCAGCAGTGAGAGCTCGAACACCGGGGAGCTGTTTTTT
TRBV7-8	TRBJ2-2	TRBD1	.	CARTIMDRHNTGELFF	TGTGCCAGGACGATAATGGACAGGCACAACACCGGGGAGCTGTTTTTT
TRBV2	TRBJ2-7	TRBD2	many	CASRLGLDYEQYF	TGTGCCAGCAGATTGGGACTAGACTACGAGCAGTACTTC
TRBV3-1	TRBJ2-2	TRBD2	few	CATRRGVTGELFF	TGTGCCACCAGACGGGGGGTCACCGGGGAGCTGTTTTTT
TRBV6-1	TRBJ2-1	TRBD2	.	CAGSPGTSGESSYNEQFF	TGTGCCGGCAGTCCCGGGACTAGCGGGGAAAGCTCCTACAATGAGCAGTTCTTC
TRBV2	TRBJ1-1	.	many	CASSEPGSEAFF	TGTGCCAGCAGTGAACCGGGTTCTGAAGCTTTCTTT
TRBV11-1	TRBJ1-1	.	many	CASSPGQTIMNTEAFF	TGTGCCAGCAGCCCTGGACAGACTATCATGAACACTGAAGCTTTCTTT
TRBV20-1	TRBJ2-3	TRBD1	.	CSASSDREPTDTQYF	TGCAGTGCTAGCTCGGACAGGGAGCCGACAGATACGCAGTATTTT
TRBV18	TRBJ1-3	.	many	CASSPPKGSGNTIYF	TGTGCCAGCTCACCACCGAAAGGCTCTGGAAACACCATATATTTT
TRBV2	TRBJ1-4	.	.	CASKRVGDDEKLFF	TGTGCCAGCAAAAGGGTAGGGGATGATGAAAAACTGTTTTTT
TRBV6-1	TRBJ1-1	TRBD1	many	CASSRTGPRYTEAFF	TGTGCCAGCAGTCGGACAGGCCCGAGGTACACTGAAGCTTTCTTT
TRBV4-2	TRBJ2-1	.	few	CASSQRTRGGRNEQFF	TGTGCCAGCAGCCAAAGGACGAGGGGGGGGAGGAATGAGCAGTTCTTC
TRBV3-1	TRBJ1-1	TRBD1	many	CASSWSRGGEAFF	TGTGCCAGCAGCTGGAGCAGGGGGGGTGAAGCTTTCTTT
TRBV20-1	TRBJ2-1	.	many	CSARDFAGRSSYNEQFF	TGCAGTGCTAGAGACTTTGCGGGGCGGAGCTCCTACAATGAGCAGTTCTTC
TRBV5-1	TRBJ1-2	.	many	CASSKGGGYTF	TGTGCCAGCAGCAAGGGGGGCGGCTACACCTTC
TRBV2	TRBJ2-7	TRBD2	many	CASSESSGGALYEQYF	TGTGCCAGCAGTGAGTCTAGCGGGGGGGCCCTCTACGAGCAGTACTTC
TRBV3-1	TRBJ2-7	.	many	CASSQVGVVSYEQYF	TGTGCCAGCAGCCAGGTCGGCGTAGTCTCCTACGAGCAGTACTTC
TRBV9	TRBJ2-3	.	.	CASSKVADTQYF	TGTGCCAGCAGCAAAGTGGCAGATACGCAGTATTTT
TRBV20-1	TRBJ2-5	.	few	CSAKPDRGTQYF	TGCAGTGCAAAGCCGGACCGGGGGACCCAGTACTTC
TRBV3-1	TRBJ1-1	TRBD1	many	CASSQAGTGVTEAFF	TGTGCCAGCAGCCAGGCCGGGACAGGGGTGACTGAAGCTTTCTTT
TRBV20-1	TRBJ1-1	TRBD1	.	CSARDPQGADTEAFF	TGCAGTGCTAGAGACCCACAGGGGGCGGACACTGAAGCTTTCTTT
TRBV27	TRBJ1-2	TRBD1	.	CASSFLRQGIRANYGYTF	TGTGCCAGCAGTTTCCTGCGACAGGGGATAAGGGCTAACTATGGCTACACCTTC
TRBV4-1	TRBJ2-7	TRBD2	.	CASSQDASGAYEQYF	TGCGCCAGCAGCCAAGATGCTAGCGGGGCCTACGAGCAGTACTTC
TRBV12-3/TRBV12-4	TRBJ1-5	.	many	CASSIHSNQPQHF	TGTGCCAGCAGTATACATAGCAATCAGCCCCAGCATTTT
TRBV18	TRBJ2-3	.	.	CASSPVGWSLQGNTQYF	TGTGCCAGCTCACCCGTGGGATGGTCCCTCCAAGGAAATACGCAGTATTTT
TRBV30	TRBJ1-6	TRBD1	few	CAWSGTGGARPLHF	TGTGCCTGGAGTGGTACAGGGGGCGCCAGGCCCCTCCACTTT
TRBV2	TRBJ1-5	.	many	CASRSNQPQHF	TGTGCCAGCAGGAGTAATCAGCCCCAGCATTTT
TRBV12-3/TRBV12-4	TRBJ2-3	.	.	CASSLGARSTDTQYF	TGTGCCAGCAGTTTAGGTGCGAGGAGCACAGATACGCAGTATTTT
TRBV12-3/TRBV12-4	TRBJ1-1	.	many	CASRLGTLNTEAFF	TGTGCCAGCAGATTGGGAACCCTGAACACTGAAGCTTTCTTT
TRBV6-1	TRBJ1-1	TRBD1	many	CASSRHRGSIGTEAFF	TGTGCCAGCAGTCGCCACAGGGGGAGTATAGGCACTGAAGCTTTCTTT